The sample holds many counts of the clone carrying this TCR beta chain. Its antigen is unknown. The data are from a study of human T cells and chemical hapten exposure. Study-level background: Small volume differences among pooled libraries mainly caused per-sample TCR yield variation. Study conclusions and caveats: Sensitizing with DPC caused no change in TCRs above 1 in 1000 frequency.

From whole blood left unfractionated, total RNA was extracted. The CDR3 is made up of 15 amino acids. CDR1 SGDLS and CDR2 YYNGEE come from the germline V gene. V lost 3 bases to trimming and J lost 4 bases; unmatched junction nucleotides: 9. TCRdb re-called the 5' RACE reads with MiXCR, one entry per CDR3 protein. Of under 85,000 distinct CDR3 sequences in the sample, 6.5% to 8.5% were seen once. The chain joins TRBV9 to TRBJ2-5; 7 bases match TRBD2. The receptor comes from a male donor in good health. CDR3 DNA sequence: TGTGCCAGCAGCGATGTGGGAGCGGGGCTAGAGACCCAGTACTTC. This encodes CASSDVGAGLETQYF. The entire variable domain, with the rest obtained from reference TRBV9 and TRBJ2-5, is as follows: DSGVTQTPKHLITATGQRVTLRCSPRSGDLSVYWYQQSLDQGLQFLIQYYNGEERAKGNILERFSAQQFPDLHSELNLSSLELGDSALYFCASSDVGAGLETQYFGPGTRLLVL.